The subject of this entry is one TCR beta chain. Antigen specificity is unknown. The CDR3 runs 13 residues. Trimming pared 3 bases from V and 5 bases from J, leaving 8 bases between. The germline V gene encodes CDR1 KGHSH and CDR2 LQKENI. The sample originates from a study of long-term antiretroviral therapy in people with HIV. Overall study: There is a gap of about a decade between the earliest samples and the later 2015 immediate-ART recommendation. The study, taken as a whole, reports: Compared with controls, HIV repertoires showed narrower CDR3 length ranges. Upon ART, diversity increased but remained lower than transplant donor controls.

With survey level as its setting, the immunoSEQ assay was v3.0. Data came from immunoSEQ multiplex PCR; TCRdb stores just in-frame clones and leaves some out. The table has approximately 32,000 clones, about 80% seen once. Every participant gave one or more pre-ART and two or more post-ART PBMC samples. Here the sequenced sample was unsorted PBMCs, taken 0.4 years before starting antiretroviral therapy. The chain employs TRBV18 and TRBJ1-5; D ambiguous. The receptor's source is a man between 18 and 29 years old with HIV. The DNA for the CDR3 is TGTGCCAGCTCACCGATAGAGGATCAGCCCCAGCATTTT. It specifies CASSPIEDQPQHF.